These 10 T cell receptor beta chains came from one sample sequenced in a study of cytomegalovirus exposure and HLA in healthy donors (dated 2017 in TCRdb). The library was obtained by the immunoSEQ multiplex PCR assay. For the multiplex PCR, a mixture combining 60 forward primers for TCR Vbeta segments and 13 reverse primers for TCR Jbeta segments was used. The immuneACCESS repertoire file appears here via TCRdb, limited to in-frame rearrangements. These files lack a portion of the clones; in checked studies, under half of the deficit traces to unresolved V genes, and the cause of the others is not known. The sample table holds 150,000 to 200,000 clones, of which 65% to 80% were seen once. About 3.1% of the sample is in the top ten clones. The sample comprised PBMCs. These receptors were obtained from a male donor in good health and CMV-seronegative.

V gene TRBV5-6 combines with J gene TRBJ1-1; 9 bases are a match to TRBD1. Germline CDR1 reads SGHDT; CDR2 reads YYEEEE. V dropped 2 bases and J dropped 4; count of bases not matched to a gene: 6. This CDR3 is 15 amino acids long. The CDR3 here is CASSFRTGAVTEAFF. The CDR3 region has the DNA TGTGCCAGCAGCTTCCGGACAGGGGCCGTCACTGAAGCTTTCTTT.

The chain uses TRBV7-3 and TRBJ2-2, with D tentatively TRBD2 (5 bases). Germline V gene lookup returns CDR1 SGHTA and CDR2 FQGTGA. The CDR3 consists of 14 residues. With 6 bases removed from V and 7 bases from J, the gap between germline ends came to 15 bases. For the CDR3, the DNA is TGTGCCAGCAGAACCCTCTCCGCGGGCGGGGAGCTGTTTTTT. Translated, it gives CASRTLSAGGELFF.

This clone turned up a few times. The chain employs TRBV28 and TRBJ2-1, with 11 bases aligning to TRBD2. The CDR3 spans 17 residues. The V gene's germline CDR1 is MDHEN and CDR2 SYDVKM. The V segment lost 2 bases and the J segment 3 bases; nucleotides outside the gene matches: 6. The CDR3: CASSLGGLAAFYNEQFF. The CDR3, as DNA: TGTGCCAGCAGTTTAGGGGGACTAGCGGCTTTCTACAATGAGCAGTTCTTC.

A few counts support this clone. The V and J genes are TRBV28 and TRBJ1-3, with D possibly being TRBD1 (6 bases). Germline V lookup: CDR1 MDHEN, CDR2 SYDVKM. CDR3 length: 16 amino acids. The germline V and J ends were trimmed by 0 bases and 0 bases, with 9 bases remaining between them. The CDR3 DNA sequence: TGTGCCAGCAGTTTATGGGGGGCCAGCTCTGGAAACACCATATATTTT. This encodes CASSLWGASSGNTIYF. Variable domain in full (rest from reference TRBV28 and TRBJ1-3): DVKVTQSSRYLVKRTGEKVFLECVQDMDHENMFWYRQDPGLGLRLIYFSYDVKMKEKGDIPEGYSVSREKKERFSLILESASTNQTSMYLCASSLWGASSGNTIYFGEGSWLTVV.

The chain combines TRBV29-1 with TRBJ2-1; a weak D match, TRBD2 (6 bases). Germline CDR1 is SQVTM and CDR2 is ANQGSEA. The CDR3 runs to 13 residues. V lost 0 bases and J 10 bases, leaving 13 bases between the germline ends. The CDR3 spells CSVEDRGNGEQFF. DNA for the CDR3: TGCAGCGTTGAAGATCGGGGGAACGGAGAGCAGTTCTTC.

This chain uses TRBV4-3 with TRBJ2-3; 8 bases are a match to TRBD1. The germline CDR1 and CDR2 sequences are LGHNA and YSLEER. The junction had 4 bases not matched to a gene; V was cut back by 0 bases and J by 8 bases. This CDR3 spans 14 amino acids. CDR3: CASSQDGQGGTQYF. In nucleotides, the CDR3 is TGCGCCAGCAGCCAAGACGGACAGGGAGGTACGCAGTATTTT.

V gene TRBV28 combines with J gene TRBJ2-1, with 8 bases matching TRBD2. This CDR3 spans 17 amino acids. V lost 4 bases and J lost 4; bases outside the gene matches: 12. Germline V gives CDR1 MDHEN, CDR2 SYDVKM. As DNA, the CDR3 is TGTGCCAGCAGTTGGTTAACTAGCGGCAGAATTTACAATGAGCAGTTCTTC. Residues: CASSWLTSGRIYNEQFF.

CDR3 protein: CASSEPLGGRVETQYF. The CDR3 DNA reads TGTGCCAGCAGTGAACCCCTAGGCGGGAGGGTTGAGACCCAGTACTTC. V is TRBV25-1 and J is TRBJ2-5, with 9 positions matching TRBD2. V was pared by 2 bases and J by 5 bases, with 9 bases of the junction left unmatched. The CDR3 length is 16 residues. Germline V gene lookup returns CDR1 MGHDK and CDR2 SYGVNS.

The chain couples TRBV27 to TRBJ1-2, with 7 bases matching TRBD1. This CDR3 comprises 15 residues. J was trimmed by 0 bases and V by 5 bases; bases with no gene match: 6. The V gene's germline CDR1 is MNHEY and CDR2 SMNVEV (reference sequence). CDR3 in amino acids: CASSGYRGSNYGYTF. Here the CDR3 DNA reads TGTGCCAGCAGTGGATACAGGGGATCTAACTATGGCTACACCTTC.

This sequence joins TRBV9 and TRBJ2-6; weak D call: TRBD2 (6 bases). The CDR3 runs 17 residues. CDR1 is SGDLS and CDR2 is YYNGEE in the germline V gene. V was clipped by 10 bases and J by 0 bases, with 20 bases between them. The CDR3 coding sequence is TGTGCCTCCACGGGGGATGCGGGTTTCTCTGGGGCCAACGTCCTGACTTTC. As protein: CASTGDAGFSGANVLTF.